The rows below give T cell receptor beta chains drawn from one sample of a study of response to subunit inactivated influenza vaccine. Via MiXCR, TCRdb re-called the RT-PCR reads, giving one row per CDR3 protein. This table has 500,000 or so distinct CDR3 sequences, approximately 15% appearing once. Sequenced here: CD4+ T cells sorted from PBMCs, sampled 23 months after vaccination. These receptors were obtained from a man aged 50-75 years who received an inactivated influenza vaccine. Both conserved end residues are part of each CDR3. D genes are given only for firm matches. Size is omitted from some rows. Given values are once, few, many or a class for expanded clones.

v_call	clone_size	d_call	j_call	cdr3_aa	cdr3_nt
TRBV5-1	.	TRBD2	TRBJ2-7	CASSLGGTSGSNEQYF	TGCGCCAGCAGCTTGGGGGGGACTAGCGGGAGCAACGAGCAGTACTTC
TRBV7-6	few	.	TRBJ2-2	CASRLRTGNTGELFF	TGTGCCAGCAGGTTACGGACGGGGAACACCGGGGAGCTGTTTTTT
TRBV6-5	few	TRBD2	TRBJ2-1	CASSYSGRAGNEQFF	TGTGCCAGCAGTTACAGCGGGAGGGCAGGTAATGAGCAGTTCTTC
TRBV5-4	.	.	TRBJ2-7	CASGLLKAEQYF	TGTGCCAGCGGTTTACTCAAGGCCGAGCAGTACTTC
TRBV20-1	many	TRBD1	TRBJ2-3	CSARDYRGQGGTDTQYF	TGCAGTGCTAGAGACTACCGGGGACAGGGGGGCACAGATACGCAGTATTTT
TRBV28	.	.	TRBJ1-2	CASSPPTVNYGYTF	TGTGCCAGCAGTCCCCCGACCGTAAACTATGGCTACACCTTC
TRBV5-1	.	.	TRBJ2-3	CASGARGGDTQYF	TGCGCCAGTGGGGCGCGTGGTGGAGATACGCAGTATTTT
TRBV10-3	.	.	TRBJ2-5	CAISVNLQETQYF	TGTGCCATCAGTGTTAACTTACAAGAGACCCAGTACTTC
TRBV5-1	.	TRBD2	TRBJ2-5	CASSPRGVLETQYF	TGCGCCAGCAGCCCCCGGGGGGTTCTTGAGACCCAGTACTTC
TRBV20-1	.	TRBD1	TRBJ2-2	CSALTGGAAGELFF	TGCAGTGCTTTGACAGGGGGCGCCGCCGGGGAGCTGTTTTTT
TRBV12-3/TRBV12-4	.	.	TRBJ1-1	CASSWEGTTEAFF	TGTGCCAGCAGTTGGGAAGGGACCACTGAAGCTTTCTTT
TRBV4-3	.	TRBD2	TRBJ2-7	CASSHATSGAHEQYF	TGCGCCAGCAGCCATGCTACTAGCGGTGCCCACGAGCAGTACTTC
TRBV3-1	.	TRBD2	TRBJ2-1	CASSPYPTSGGNNEQFF	TGTGCCAGCAGCCCATACCCAACTAGCGGGGGAAACAATGAGCAGTTCTTC
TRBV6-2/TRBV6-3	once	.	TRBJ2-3	CASKQVQSTGTQYF	TGTGCCAGCAAACAGGTGCAGAGCACAGGTACGCAGTATTTT
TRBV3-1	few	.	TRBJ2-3	CASSQEGRHPRF	TGTGCCAGCAGCCAAGAAGGCCGCCACCCGCGTTTT
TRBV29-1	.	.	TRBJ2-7	CSVVSSSYEQYF	TGCAGCGTTGTTAGCAGTAGCTACGAGCAGTACTTC
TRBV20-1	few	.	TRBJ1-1	CSARVRGRMNTEAFF	TGCAGTGCTAGAGTTCGGGGACGTATGAACACTGAAGCTTTCTTT
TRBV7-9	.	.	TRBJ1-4	CASSLRRDEEKLFF	TGTGCCAGCAGCTTACGCCGGGACGAAGAAAAACTGTTTTTT
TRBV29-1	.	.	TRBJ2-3	CSTSSLDTQYF	TGCAGCACTTCGAGTCTGGATACGCAGTATTTT
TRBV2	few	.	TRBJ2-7	CASRKGREQYF	TGTGCCAGCAGAAAGGGCCGTGAGCAGTACTTC
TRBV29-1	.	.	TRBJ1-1	CSVEEQFAEAFF	TGCAGCGTTGAAGAACAGTTTGCTGAAGCTTTCTTT
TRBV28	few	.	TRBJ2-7	CASSLWRDSYEQYF	TGTGCCAGCAGTTTATGGCGGGACTCCTACGAGCAGTACTTC
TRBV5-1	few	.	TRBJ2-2	CASSGGTIANTGELFF	TGCGCCAGCAGCGGGGGGACGATCGCGAACACCGGGGAGCTGTTTTTT
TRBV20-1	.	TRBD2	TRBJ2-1	CSASSSGVANEQFF	TGCAGTGCTAGTTCGAGCGGGGTCGCCAATGAGCAGTTCTTC
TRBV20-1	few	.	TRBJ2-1	CSASESMSIKQFF	TGCAGTGCTAGCGAGTCAATGAGCATTAAGCAGTTCTTC
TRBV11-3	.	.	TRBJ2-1	CASSWGHGEQFF	TGTGCCAGCAGCTGGGGACACGGTGAACAGTTCTTC
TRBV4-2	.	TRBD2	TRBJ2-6	CASSQDNLAGEVSSGANVLTF	TGTGCCAGCAGCCAAGATAACCTAGCGGGAGAAGTAAGCTCTGGGGCCAACGTCCTGACTTTC
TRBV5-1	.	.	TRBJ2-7	CASSLAFGPKAEQYF	TGCGCCAGCAGCTTGGCCTTTGGACCCAAGGCTGAGCAGTACTTC
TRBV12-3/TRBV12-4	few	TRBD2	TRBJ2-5	CASTLGLAGEETQYF	TGTGCCAGCACCCTGGGGCTAGCGGGGGAAGAGACCCAGTACTTC
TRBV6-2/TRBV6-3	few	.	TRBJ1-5	CATRLVGHPQHF	TGTGCCACCAGACTGGTTGGTCATCCCCAGCATTTT
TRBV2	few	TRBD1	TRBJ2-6	CASTPGQAGANVLTF	TGTGCCAGCACCCCAGGACAGGCTGGGGCCAACGTCCTGACTTTC
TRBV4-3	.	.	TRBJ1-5	CASSHPLGPYNQPQHF	TGCGCCAGCAGCCACCCGCTGGGCCCGTACAATCAGCCCCAGCATTTT
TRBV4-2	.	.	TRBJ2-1	CASSQVQGGGREQFF	TGTGCCAGCAGCCAAGTACAGGGGGGGGGTCGCGAGCAGTTCTTC
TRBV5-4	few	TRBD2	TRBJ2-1	CASSGGTSGGSSYNEQFF	TGTGCCAGCAGCGGCGGGACTAGCGGAGGTAGCTCCTACAATGAGCAGTTCTTC
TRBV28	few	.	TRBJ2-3	CASSLGGWWNVSTDTQYF	TGTGCCAGCAGTTTAGGCGGTTGGTGGAACGTTAGCACAGATACGCAGTATTTT
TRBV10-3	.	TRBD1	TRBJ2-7	CAISPSRDRGNEQYF	TGTGCCATCAGCCCCTCTCGGGACAGGGGGAACGAGCAGTACTTC
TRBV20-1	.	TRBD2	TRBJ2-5	CSASLGLALGETQYF	TGCAGTGCTAGCCTTGGACTAGCGTTGGGGGAGACCCAGTACTTC
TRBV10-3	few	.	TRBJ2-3	CAISESRGPTSTDTQYF	TGTGCCATCAGTGAGTCGAGGGGCCCCACTAGCACAGATACGCAGTATTTT
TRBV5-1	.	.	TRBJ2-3	CASSGNSVSTDTQYF	TGCGCCAGCAGCGGGAATAGCGTGAGCACAGATACGCAGTATTTT
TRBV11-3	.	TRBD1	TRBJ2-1	CASSLRGTGLGSYNEQFF	TGTGCCAGCAGCTTAAGGGGGACAGGGCTAGGGTCCTACAATGAGCAGTTCTTC
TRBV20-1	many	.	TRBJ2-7	CSASPGTGPYEQYF	TGCAGTGCTAGTCCCGGGACTGGACCCTACGAGCAGTACTTC